This T cell receptor (beta chain) was retrieved from a study of cytomegalovirus exposure and HLA in healthy donors. Study results and caveats: Across donors, presence/absence analyses took sequencing depth to be roughly uniform. TCR beta sequences numbering roughly 16,000 were associated with HLA alleles at 0.05 false discovery rate in a later analysis. Sequences of the TCR beta chain were said to predict the HLA-A and HLA-B alleles of most subjects accurately.

About this clone: Its cognate antigen is unknown.

Both 60 Vbeta primers and 13 Jbeta primers went into the PCR. The assay was immunoSEQ multiplex PCR, and TCRdb's table has in-frame clones only and misses some. This table holds 80,000 to 100,000 clones, approximately 71% found once. This CDR3 is 15 amino acids long. Germline CDR1 reads MDHEN; CDR2 reads SYDVKM. The junction had 8 bases not matched to a gene; V was cut back by 5 bases and J by 5 bases. These donors, healthy bone marrow donors, were studied. The sequenced sample consisted of PBMCs. This TCR derives from a woman under 30 in good health and CMV-seropositive. J is TRBJ1-2 and V is TRBV28; 10 positions agree with TRBD1. The CDR3 DNA sequence: TGTGCCAGCAGTAGACCAGGGACAGGGGAATATGGCTACACCTTC. Encoded protein: CASSRPGTGEYGYTF.